These 28 T cell receptor beta chains were sequenced from one sample in a study of identical twins. TCRdb ran MiXCR on the 5' RACE reads and lists one entry per CDR3 protein. The repertoire has 600,000 to 700,000 distinct CDR3 sequences, about 20% of them found once; the top ten carry about 4.5%. The data were also submitted as part of a second study, on T cells expressing NK-cell markers.

The source material was PBMCs. The receptors were sampled from a young woman in good health.

This clonotype was detected many times. The V and J genes are TRBV25-1 and TRBJ1-2; D perhaps matches TRBD1 (6 bases). V was shortened by 3 bases and J by 4 bases, with 15 bases between the two germline ends. CDR3 length: 15 residues. Germline loops: CDR1 MGHDK, CDR2 SYGVNS. In nucleotides, the CDR3 is TGTGCCAGCAGTGACCTCCTGACAGGAGTCTATGGCTACACCTTC. It translates to CASSDLLTGVYGYTF.

The chain joins TRBV20-1 to TRBJ1-1; D is unresolved. With 5 bases removed from V and 8 bases from J, the gap between germline ends came to 15 bases. This CDR3 contains 12 residues. Germline CDR1 reads DFQATT; CDR2 reads SNEGSKA (reference sequence). CDR3 region: CSALSPLGEAFF. DNA for the CDR3: TGCAGTGCTCTGAGCCCCCTAGGGGAAGCTTTCTTT.

In this sample, this clonotype turned up a few times. The rearrangement links TRBV30 to TRBJ1-1, with no clear D. V was shortened by 7 bases and J by 0 bases, with 15 bases between the two germline ends. The CDR3 has 14 residues. Germline CDR1 GTSNPN, CDR2 SVGIG (reference sequence). In DNA, the CDR3 is TGTGCCTCTCGGCTTCCTCCTATGAACACTGAAGCTTTCTTT. This encodes CASRLPPMNTEAFF.

This clonotype was counted between two and nine times. This chain connects TRBV6-1 to TRBJ2-7, with 12 bases fitting TRBD1. The germline V gene encodes CDR1 MNHNS and CDR2 SASEGT. The ends lost 5 bases at V and 6 bases at J; junction bases unmatched: 11. The CDR3 is 16 residues long. The CDR3 loop is CASSTMLGQGAVEQYF. CDR3 bases: TGTGCCAGCAGTACAATGCTGGGACAGGGGGCAGTCGAGCAGTACTTC.

In its sample, this clonotype was seen a few times. The CDR3 DNA follows: TGTGCCAGCAGCGTGACGGGAGCCGGGGGAGAGACCCAGTACTTC. This gives the protein CASSVTGAGGETQYF. V and J are TRBV9 and TRBJ2-5, with D perhaps matching TRBD2 (6 bases). V was shortened by 2 bases and J by 4 bases, with 15 bases between the two germline ends. This CDR3 has 15 amino acids. Germline V gene sequence: CDR1 SGDLS, CDR2 YYNGEE. The complete variable domain, with remaining parts taken from reference TRBV9 and TRBJ2-5, reads DSGVTQTPKHLITATGQRVTLRCSPRSGDLSVYWYQQSLDQGLQFLIQYYNGEERAKGNILERFSAQQFPDLHSELNLSSLELGDSALYFCASSVTGAGGETQYFGPGTRLLVL.

V usage is TRBV9 and J usage is TRBJ2-5; no clear D gene. The CDR3 runs 15 residues. Germline V lookup: CDR1 SGDLS, CDR2 YYNGEE. Trimming removed 0 bases at V and 4 bases at J, with 13 bases between. The CDR3 here is CASSVDTQLRETQYF. CDR3 in DNA: TGTGCCAGCAGCGTAGACACACAATTAAGAGAGACCCAGTACTTC.

In its sample, this clonotype was seen a few times. This rearrangement joins TRBV20-1 to TRBJ2-7; D is undetermined. Germline V gene lookup returns CDR1 DFQATT and CDR2 SNEGSKA (reference sequence). Between the trimmed V and J ends, which lost 0 bases and 2 bases, there was a span of 8 bases. The CDR3 has 13 residues. Written as DNA, the CDR3 is TGCAGTGCTAGAGATCTCAGTCCCTACGAGCAGTACTTC. Its translation is CSARDLSPYEQYF.

A few counts support this clonotype. This chain joins TRBV6-2 or TRBV6-3 and TRBJ2-2; 8 positions agree with TRBD1. CDR3 length: 21 amino acids. Germline V gene lookup returns CDR1 MNHEY and CDR2 SVGEGT. V was clipped by 5 bases and J by 5 bases; unmatched bases: 25. The CDR3 DNA follows: TGTGCCAGCAGTCTACAATGGCCCCATCGTGACGGGACAGGACTTACCGGGGAGCTGTTTTTT. Translating gives CASSLQWPHRDGTGLTGELFF.

The chain employs TRBV20-1 and TRBJ2-3; 8 nucleotides match TRBD2. V lost 5 bases, J lost 5 bases, and 12 bases stayed unmatched. Germline V gene data show CDR1 as DFQATT and CDR2 as SNEGSKA (reference sequence). This CDR3 has 15 residues. The CDR3 spells CSARLAGRGVDTQYF. The DNA for the CDR3 is TGCAGTGCTCGGCTAGCGGGCCGGGGTGTAGATACGCAGTATTTT.

This clonotype came up a few times. The chain has TRBV12-3 or TRBV12-4 and TRBJ2-1; possibly TRBD1 for D (5 bases). Between the trimmed V and J ends, which lost 4 bases and 4 bases, there was a span of 11 bases. The CDR3 has 14 amino acids. The CDR3 spells CASSSADIYNEQFF. In DNA form, the CDR3 reads TGTGCCAGCAGTTCGGCGGACATTTACAATGAGCAGTTCTTC.

The J gene is TRBJ2-7, the V gene TRBV4-3, with no clear D. The germline V gene encodes CDR1 LGHNA and CDR2 YSLEER. The CDR3 has 15 amino acids. Trimming removed 1 base at V and 2 bases at J, with 12 bases between. As DNA, the CDR3 is TGCGCCAGCAGCCAAGGTCCAGGCTTCACCTACGAGCAGTACTTC. Translating gives CASSQGPGFTYEQYF.

V usage is TRBV20-1 and J usage is TRBJ2-3; 8 nucleotides line up with TRBD2. This CDR3 is built from 11 residues. Germline-derived CDR1 and CDR2 are DFQATT and SNEGSKA (reference sequence). CDR3 bases: TGCAGCGGGAGGGCCATAAATACGCAGTATTTT. Translation: CSGRAINTQYF.

CDR3 protein: CASSYSLTSSYEQYF. The CDR3 DNA reads TGTGCCAGCAGTTACTCGTTAACAAGCTCCTACGAGCAGTACTTC. This rearrangement joins TRBV6-5 to TRBJ2-7; D ambiguous. CDR1 MNHEY and CDR2 SVGAGI come from the germline V gene. Trimming left V 0 bases short and J 0 bases short, with 9 bases between. CDR3 length equals 15 residues.

This clonotype was observed a few times. The chain links TRBV20-1 to TRBJ1-1; a weak D match, TRBD1 (6 bases). V lost 3 bases and J 4 bases, leaving 12 bases between the germline ends. CDR1 and CDR2 from the germline V gene are DFQATT and SNEGSKA (reference sequence). The CDR3 runs to 13 residues. CDR3 sequence reads: CSASFSGATEAFF. The CDR3 nucleotides are TGCAGTGCTAGTTTCTCGGGGGCCACTGAAGCTTTCTTT.

The CDR3 loop reads CASSIFRLASGNEQFF. CDR3 nucleotides: TGTGCCAGCAGTATCTTTCGTTTGGCTAGCGGTAATGAGCAGTTCTTC. V and J are TRBV12-3 or TRBV12-4 and TRBJ2-1, with 7 nucleotides matching TRBD2. V gave up 5 bases and J gave up 7 bases; unmatched junction bases: 14. This CDR3 is built from 16 residues.

The chain has TRBV12-3 or TRBV12-4 and TRBJ2-1; weak D call: TRBD1 (5 bases). There are 16 residues in the CDR3. Trimming stripped 3 bases from V and 6 bases from J, with 18 bases between. CDR3 nucleotide sequence: TGTGCCAGCAGTTTGGATAGGGGTGTCGCTACCAATGAGCAGTTCTTC. Protein product: CASSLDRGVATNEQFF.

This clonotype was observed a few times. Relative to the germline gene, one junction end is altered; a read error may explain this. The gene calls are TRBV12-3 or TRBV12-4 and TRBJ1-2, with TRBD1 as a possible D gene (5 bases). CDR3 length: 11 amino acids. CDR3 amino acids: CASSFGGPSYF. Written as DNA, the CDR3 is TGTGCCAGCAGTTTTGGGGGACCCAGCTACTTC.

This rearrangement joins TRBV5-5 to TRBJ2-1; D possibly matches TRBD1 or TRBD2 (5 bases each). The CDR3 runs to 13 residues. V was shortened by 2 bases and J by 7 bases, with 10 bases between the two germline ends. Germline CDR1 reads SGHKS; CDR2 reads YYEKEE (reference sequence). The CDR3 reads CASSFSWGNEQFF. The DNA for the CDR3 is TGTGCCAGCAGCTTTTCTTGGGGGAATGAGCAGTTCTTC.

As DNA, the CDR3 is TGCAGCGTGGACAGGGAGCAGTTCTTC. As protein: CSVDREQFF. The rearrangement uses TRBV29-1 and TRBJ2-1, with 7 positions matching TRBD1. Per germline, CDR1 SQVTM and CDR2 ANQGSEA. J gave up 10 bases and V 6 bases, and 0 bases lay outside the gene matches. The CDR3 is 9 residues long.

This clonotype was detected a few times. The rearrangement joins TRBV10-3 to TRBJ2-7; the match to TRBD2 covers 7 bases. The CDR3 has 15 residues. Germline V gene lookup returns CDR1 ENHRY and CDR2 SYGVKD. V lost 6 bases, J lost 2 bases, and 10 bases stayed unmatched. CDR3 nucleotides: TGTGCCATCAGCGTAGGACTAGACGGCACCTACGAGCAGTACTTC. It encodes CAISVGLDGTYEQYF.

The chain has TRBV6-5 and TRBJ2-3; D is unclear. The germline V gene encodes CDR1 MNHEY and CDR2 SVGAGI. Trimming took off 0 bases at V and 2 bases at J, with 9 bases between the two ends. The length of the CDR3 is 15 residues. In DNA form, the CDR3 reads TGTGCCAGCAGTTACTCGCCCAGCTACACAGATACGCAGTATTTT. This encodes CASSYSPSYTDTQYF.

This sequence joins TRBV5-5 and TRBJ2-1; possible D gene TRBD2, 6 bases. This CDR3 is built from 15 residues. Germline assignment: CDR1 SGHKS and CDR2 YYEKEE (reference sequence). The germline V and J ends were trimmed by 0 bases and 4 bases, with 11 bases remaining between them. The CDR3 nucleotides read TGTGCCAGCAGCTTGGTTAGCGGAATATACAATGAGCAGTTCTTC. Its translation: CASSLVSGIYNEQFF.

This clonotype was observed a few times. This sequence joins TRBV5-6 and TRBJ2-7, with 14 bases fitting TRBD2. From germline, CDR1 is SGHDT and CDR2 YYEEEE. The CDR3 loop spans 16 amino acids. Losses at the gene ends were 7 bases for V and 3 bases for J; bases not matched to a gene: 9. CDR3 sequence reads: CASRTSGRLVFYEQYF. For the CDR3, the DNA is TGTGCCAGCCGGACTAGCGGGAGGTTGGTGTTCTACGAGCAGTACTTC.

The J gene is TRBJ2-7, the V gene TRBV7-9; the D is unclear. The V and J ends lost 0 bases and 6 bases respectively, with 21 bases between them. Germline-derived CDR1 and CDR2 are SEHNR and FQNEAQ (reference sequence). The CDR3 runs 17 residues. The CDR3 DNA is TGTGCCAGCAGCTTAGCCTTAATAACAGCCGTCGAGGTCGAGCAGTACTTC. It codes for CASSLALITAVEVEQYF.

This clonotype came up a few times. The chain employs TRBV20-1 and TRBJ2-5, with D perhaps TRBD1 (7 bases). Germline V gives CDR1 DFQATT, CDR2 SNEGSKA (reference sequence). Between the trimmed V and J ends, which lost 6 bases and 4 bases, there was a span of 15 bases. The CDR3 length is 13 residues. CDR3 nucleotide sequence: TGCAGTGCGATACAGGGGAGGCCAGAGACCCAGTACTTC. Amino acid sequence: CSAIQGRPETQYF.

This clonotype was seen a handful of times. This chain uses TRBV12-3 or TRBV12-4 with TRBJ1-1; 7 positions agree with TRBD1. CDR3 length equals 14 residues. The J segment lost 4 bases and the V segment lost 6 bases, leaving 8 bases of the junction unmatched. In DNA, the CDR3 is TGTGCCAGCAGACCCGACAGGGCTGGCACTGAAGCTTTCTTT. It codes for CASRPDRAGTEAFF.

This clonotype was seen more than once but under ten times. The chain carries TRBV9 and TRBJ1-2; possible D gene TRBD1, 5 bases. This CDR3 has 15 residues. Germline V CDR1 and CDR2: SGDLS, YYNGEE. With 0 bases removed from V and 8 bases from J, the gap between germline ends came to 17 bases. The CDR3 region has the DNA TGTGCCAGCAGCGTAGACCGGGGCTCTAATGGCGGCTACACCTTC. Protein sequence: CASSVDRGSNGGYTF. The full variable domain, completed using reference TRBV9 and TRBJ1-2, is DSGVTQTPKHLITATGQRVTLRCSPRSGDLSVYWYQQSLDQGLQFLIQYYNGEERAKGNILERFSAQQFPDLHSELNLSSLELGDSALYFCASSVDRGSNGGYTFGSGTRLTVV.

The rearrangement uses TRBV12-3 or TRBV12-4 and TRBJ2-3, with 9 bases aligning to TRBD2. There are 16 residues in the CDR3. The V gene end was trimmed by 3 bases and the J gene end by 5 bases; junction bases not matched to a gene: 9. The CDR3 nucleotides are TGTGCCAGCAGTTTTTGGTCTAGCGGGGTGGGAGATACGCAGTATTTT. It is translated as CASSFWSSGVGDTQYF.